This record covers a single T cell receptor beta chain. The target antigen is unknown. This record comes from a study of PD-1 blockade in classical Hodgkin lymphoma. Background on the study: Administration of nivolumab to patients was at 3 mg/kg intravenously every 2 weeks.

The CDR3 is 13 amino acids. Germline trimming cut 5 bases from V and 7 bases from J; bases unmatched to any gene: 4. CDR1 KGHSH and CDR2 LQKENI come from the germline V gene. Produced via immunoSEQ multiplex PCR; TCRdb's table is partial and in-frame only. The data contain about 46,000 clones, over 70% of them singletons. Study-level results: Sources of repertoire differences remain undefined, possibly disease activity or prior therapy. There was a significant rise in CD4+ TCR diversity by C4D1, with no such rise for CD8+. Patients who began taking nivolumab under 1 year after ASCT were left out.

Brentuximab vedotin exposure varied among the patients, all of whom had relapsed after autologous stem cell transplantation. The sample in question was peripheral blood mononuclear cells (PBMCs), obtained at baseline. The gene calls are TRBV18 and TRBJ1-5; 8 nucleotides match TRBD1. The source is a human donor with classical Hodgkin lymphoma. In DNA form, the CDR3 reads TGTGCCAGCTCAGTACAGGGGGAGCAGCCCCAGCATTTT. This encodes CASSVQGEQPQHF. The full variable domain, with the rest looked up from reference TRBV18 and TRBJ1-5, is NAGVMQNPRHLVRRRGQEARLRCSPMKGHSHVYWYRQLPEEGLKFMVYLQKENIIDESGMPKERFSAEFPKEGPSILRIQQVVRGDSAAYFCASSVQGEQPQHFGDGTRLSIL.